What follows are 13 T cell receptor beta chains derived from one specimen sequenced in a study of cytomegalovirus exposure and HLA in healthy donors. The PCR contained 60 Vbeta and 13 Jbeta primers. Sequenced by immunoSEQ multiplex PCR; TCRdb stores in-frame clones only, minus some. The sample contains 150,000 to 200,000 clones, around 79% of which appear only once. The sample taken for sequencing was PBMCs. These receptors were taken from a male donor in good health and CMV-seropositive.

V is TRBV6-5 and J is TRBJ1-2; 12 bases fit TRBD1. The germline V gene encodes CDR1 MNHEY and CDR2 SVGAGI. This CDR3 comprises 13 residues. The V gene end was trimmed by 4 bases and the J gene end by 14 bases; junction bases not matched to a gene: 8. The CDR3 sequence: CASSSQGDRGQTF. DNA of the CDR3: TGTGCCAGCAGTTCGCAAGGGGACAGGGGGCAAACCTTC.

A remark on this clone: The identical CDR3 is also encoded by other nucleotide sequences in the sample. The chain joins TRBV27 to TRBJ2-7; the match to TRBD1 covers 10 bases. CDR1 and CDR2 (germline): MNHEY, SMNVEV (reference sequence). The CDR3 has 14 amino acids. V lost 5 bases to trimming and J lost 3 bases; unmatched junction nucleotides: 4. This CDR3 is CASSPGTGDYEQYF. CDR3 nucleotide sequence: TGTGCCAGCAGTCCGGGGACAGGGGACTACGAGCAGTACTTC.

The chain links TRBV10-3 to TRBJ1-5; D is perhaps TRBD1 (5 bases). Trimming shortened V by 6 bases and J by 6 bases, and 18 bases separated the two germline ends. The CDR3 spans 15 residues. Germline V gene data show CDR1 as ENHRY and CDR2 as SYGVKD. Written as DNA, the CDR3 is TGTGCCATCAGCCCCCAGGTGGGGGAGGGTCAGCCCCAGCATTTT. Its translation: CAISPQVGEGQPQHF.

The table lists this clone with a count of one. V and J are TRBV9 and TRBJ2-3, with TRBD2 matching over 11 bases. Per germline, CDR1 SGDLS and CDR2 YYNGEE. The CDR3 consists of 15 residues. V gave up 4 bases and J gave up 2 bases; unmatched junction bases: 3. The CDR3 bases are TGTGCCAGCAGCTTACTAGCGGGGGACACAGATACGCAGTATTTT. This sequence encodes CASSLLAGDTDTQYF.

The chain carries TRBV5-1 and TRBJ1-2, with TRBD1 as a possible D gene (5 bases). CDR1 is SGHRS, CDR2 YFSETQ, per germline. CDR3 length equals 15 residues. Trimming shortened V by 4 bases and J by 2 bases, and 15 bases separated the two germline ends. CDR3 DNA sequence: TGCGCCAGCAGCCTCGGGGGGGGAGAGAACTATGGCTACACCTTC. As protein: CASSLGGGENYGYTF.

This clone was picked up a small number of times. The chain uses TRBV5-6 and TRBJ1-2; no firm D call. The germline gives CDR1 SGHDT, CDR2 YYEEEE. V was shortened by 5 bases and J by 10 bases, with 18 bases between the two germline ends. This CDR3 has 13 residues. The CDR3 reads CASSSRRSRDYTF. The CDR3, as DNA: TGTGCCAGCAGTTCTAGGCGGTCCCGGGACTACACCTTC.

This chain joins TRBV19 and TRBJ2-3; maybe TRBD1 (6 bases). V was shortened by 3 bases and J by 0 bases, with 16 bases between the two germline ends. The CDR3 contains 17 residues. The germline V gene has CDR1 LNHDA and CDR2 SQIVND (reference sequence). CDR3 loop: CASSIRTVIPSTDTQYF. The CDR3 region has the DNA TGTGCCAGTAGTATCAGGACAGTCATCCCTAGCACAGATACGCAGTATTTT.

The J gene is TRBJ2-7, the V gene TRBV13; a weak D match, TRBD1 (6 bases). The CDR3 sequence is 14 residues long. V was shortened by 3 bases and J by 5 bases, with 14 bases between the two germline ends. The germline V gene has CDR1 PRHDT and CDR2 FYEKMQ (reference sequence). The CDR3 protein is CASSFRGPRDEQYF. CDR3 DNA: TGTGCCAGCAGCTTCAGGGGCCCCAGGGACGAGCAGTACTTC.

This clone was seen once. The chain combines TRBV5-1 with TRBJ2-1, with D perhaps matching TRBD1 (5 bases). The germline V gene encodes CDR1 SGHRS and CDR2 YFSETQ. The CDR3 covers 14 residues. The V end lost 6 bases, the J end lost 4 bases, and 14 bases lay between the germline ends. In nucleotides, the CDR3 is TGCGCCAGCAACTCCAGGGCGCCATACAATGAGCAGTTCTTC. It codes for CASNSRAPYNEQFF.

This chain uses TRBV5-6 with TRBJ1-1; 7 nucleotides line up with TRBD1. The CDR3 extends over 14 amino acids. Trimming removed 4 bases from V and 8 bases from J; junction bases left unmatched: 11. From germline, CDR1 is SGHDT and CDR2 YYEEEE. This CDR3 is CASSPPVAGQEAFF. CDR3 DNA sequence: TGTGCCAGCAGCCCACCGGTGGCGGGACAGGAAGCTTTCTTT.

The CDR3 DNA follows: TGTGCCAGCGGGGGGGTTTTTCACGGATCTGGAGAGACCCAGTACTTC. Its protein product is CASGGVFHGSGETQYF. This chain connects TRBV27 to TRBJ2-5; 7 bases align to TRBD2. CDR3 length equals 16 residues. Germline CDR1 MNHEY, CDR2 SMNVEV (reference sequence). The V gene end was trimmed by 8 bases and the J gene end by 4 bases; junction bases not matched to a gene: 16.

This clone came up a few times. The gene calls are TRBV5-6 and TRBJ1-2, with D unresolved. The CDR3 sequence is 14 residues long. Germline CDR1 reads SGHDT; CDR2 reads YYEEEE. V shed 0 bases and J shed 2 bases, with 8 bases lying between them. The CDR3 region has the DNA TGTGCCAGCAGCTTGGGCGGCATAAACTATGGCTACACCTTC. Amino acids: CASSLGGINYGYTF.

The rearrangement uses TRBV15 and TRBJ2-5; the D gene is possibly TRBD2 (7 bases). The V gene lost 1 base and the J gene lost 3 bases, with 12 bases spanning the gap. CDR3 size: 15 residues. CDR1 is LNHNV, CDR2 YYDKDF, per germline (reference sequence). CDR3 protein: CATSRGGGAEETQYF. The CDR3 region has the DNA TGTGCCACCAGCAGAGGTGGGGGGGCCGAAGAGACCCAGTACTTC. The complete variable domain, with remaining parts taken from reference TRBV15 and TRBJ2-5, reads DAMVIQNPRYQVTQFGKPVTLSCSQTLNHNVMYWYQQKSSQAPKLLFHYYDKDFNNEADTPDNFQSRRPNTSFCFLDIRSPGLGDTAMYLCATSRGGGAEETQYFGPGTRLLVL.